This T cell receptor beta chain was sequenced in a study of human T cells and chemical hapten exposure. Study at large: 2% DPC applied to a 2 cm by 2 cm arm area sensitized donors. Scalp application of diphenylcyclopropenone was performed weekly in patients across the entire roughly 26-week study. Study-wide results and caveats: A positive correlation with patch test score was found for PT1 expanded TCR counts.

CDR3 size: 16 residues. Trimming took 1 base from V and 0 from J, leaving 10 bases between them. Germline values: CDR1 SGHVS, CDR2 FQNEAQ. About this clonotype: The antigen remains unidentified.

As to time point: patch test 1, 2 weeks after DPC sensitization. Treatment described: therapeutic diphenylcyclopropenone sensitization with weekly scalp DPC. TCRdb called the RACE reads again in MiXCR, with one record for every CDR3 protein. The table has 95,000 to 130,000 distinct CDR3 sequences, around 10% seen once. This clonotype originated in a woman aged 50 to 60 with alopecia areata. Some clones in this sample may be carry-over from other donors' samples. Sequencing used whole blood, obtained in connection with sensitization to the hapten diphenylcyclopropenone (DPC). The chain recombines TRBV7-8 with TRBJ2-1; no firm D call. For the CDR3, the DNA is TGTGCCAGCAGCTTAGGGGTAAAGGGCTCCTACAATGAGCAGTTCTTC. Protein sequence: CASSLGVKGSYNEQFF. The full variable domain, with the rest looked up from reference TRBV7-8 and TRBJ2-1, is GAGVSQSPRYKVAKRGQDVALRCDPISGHVSLFWYQQALGQGPEFLTYFQNEAQLDKSGLPSDRFFAERPEGSVSTLKIQRTQQEDSAVYLCASSLGVKGSYNEQFFGPGTRLTVL.